These 10 T cell receptor beta chains were sequenced from one sample in a study of T cell repertoires in cytomegalovirus infection. What these receptors recognize is not known. TCRdb redid the calling of the reads with MiXCR, one entry per CDR3 protein. Of roughly 920,000 distinct CDR3 sequences in the sample, under 40% are singletons; the top ten hold roughly 13%. This specimen was cultured CD8+ T cells from PBMCs, taken from culture after CMV antigen stimulation. The receptors here all came from a human donor in good health (CMV status not recorded). Some clones in this sample may be carry-over from other donors' samples.

This clonotype was seen at least ten times. J is TRBJ2-5 and V is TRBV7-6; 8 bases line up with TRBD1. In germline, CDR1 is SGHVS, CDR2 FNYEAQ. V shed 4 bases and J 4 bases; nucleotides not matched to a gene: 11. The CDR3 length is 16 residues. The CDR3 DNA sequence: TGTGCCAGCAGCTCCCTGACAGGGGCTGAGGGAGAGACCCAGTACTTC. This sequence encodes CASSSLTGAEGETQYF.

This clonotype was counted only a few times. This chain links TRBV4-3 with TRBJ1-1, with D possibly matching TRBD1 (6 bases). Germline V lookup: CDR1 LGHNA, CDR2 YSLEER. The V gene lost 0 bases and the J gene lost 0 bases, with 14 bases spanning the gap. The CDR3 totals 17 residues. This chain's CDR3 is CASSQDWVQGLNTEAFF. CDR3 coding DNA: TGCGCCAGCAGCCAAGATTGGGTACAGGGTCTGAACACTGAAGCTTTCTTT.

A few counts support this clonotype. V and J are TRBV4-2 and TRBJ1-6, with TRBD1 as a possible D gene (5 bases). Per germline, CDR1 LGHNA and CDR2 YNFKEQ. Deletions cut 4 bases from V and 5 bases from J, with 15 bases between. The CDR3 is 16 amino acids. This CDR3 reads CASSPHFGGDNSPLHF. The CDR3 nucleotides are TGTGCCAGCAGCCCTCACTTTGGGGGGGATAATTCACCCCTCCACTTT.

J is TRBJ2-5 and V is TRBV7-6; D call uncertain. Trimming shortened V by 1 base and J by 5 bases, and 11 bases separated the two germline ends. This CDR3 comprises 14 residues. The germline V gene has CDR1 SGHVS and CDR2 FNYEAQ. As DNA, the CDR3 is TGTGCCAGCAGCTTAGGTCCGGGCGGTGAGACCCAGTACTTC. Translating gives CASSLGPGGETQYF.

V usage is TRBV12-3 or TRBV12-4 and J usage is TRBJ1-6; D is unclear. V was shortened by 7 bases and J by 5 bases, with 18 bases between the two germline ends. CDR3 length: 16 amino acids. The CDR3 here is CASTQSGPTNNSPLHF. In DNA, the CDR3 is TGTGCCAGCACCCAATCGGGCCCTACAAATAATTCACCCCTCCACTTT.

Turning to this clonotype: A much larger clone is a single base away; this may be a read error. This chain joins TRBV4-1 and TRBJ1-5, with a weak D call TRBD1 (6 bases). Germline values: CDR1 MGHRA, CDR2 YSYEKL. The length of the CDR3 is 14 residues. The chain's CDR3 is CASSQEGDNQPQHF. As DNA, the CDR3 is TGTGCCAGCAGCCAAGAGGGGGACAATCAGCCCCAGCATTTT.

The chain carries TRBV2 and TRBJ1-3; D unclear. Looked up from germline, CDR1 is SNHLY and CDR2 is FYNNEI. This CDR3 region has 15 residues. Trimming took 5 bases from V and 0 from J, leaving 11 bases between them. The CDR3 sequence is CASSNGRSSGNTIYF. In nucleotides, the CDR3 is TGTGCCAGCAGTAACGGGAGAAGCTCTGGAAACACCATATATTTT.

This sequence joins TRBV28 and TRBJ1-4; D is undetermined. This CDR3 contains 16 residues. The V and J ends lost 3 bases and 2 bases respectively, with 13 bases between them. CDR1 is MDHEN, CDR2 SYDVKM, per germline. Here the CDR3 DNA reads TGTGCCAGCAGTTTTCCTTTCCTTGGCACTAATGAAAAACTGTTTTTT. It is translated as CASSFPFLGTNEKLFF. Together with reference TRBV28 and TRBJ1-4, the CDR3 gives the full variable domain: DVKVTQSSRYLVKRTGEKVFLECVQDMDHENMFWYRQDPGLGLRLIYFSYDVKMKEKGDIPEGYSVSREKKERFSLILESASTNQTSMYLCASSFPFLGTNEKLFFGSGTQLSVL.

The rearrangement joins TRBV7-3 to TRBJ2-2; weak D call: TRBD1 (5 bases). The CDR3 consists of 16 residues. V gave up 3 bases and J gave up 0 bases, with 11 bases separating them. Per the germline V gene, CDR1 is SGHTA and CDR2 is FQGTGA. CDR3 nucleotide sequence: TGTGCCAGCAGCTTGATGGCAGGGTCGAACACCGGGGAGCTGTTTTTT. It specifies CASSLMAGSNTGELFF.

The chain has TRBV9 and TRBJ1-5; weak D call: TRBD1 (5 bases). CDR1 is SGDLS and CDR2 is YYNGEE in the germline V gene. Trimming took 3 bases from V and 5 from J, leaving 12 bases between them. CDR3 length equals 14 residues. The CDR3 DNA follows: TGTGCCAGCAGCGCAGGAGACAGTTATCAGCCCCAGCATTTT. Its protein is CASSAGDSYQPQHF.